One and the same sample provided the 20 T cell receptor beta chains below, sequenced in a study of siplizumab effects on memory and regulatory T cells. Kept together in coculture, the mixed lymphocyte reaction cells spent 5 to 7 days at 37°C. Repertoires were generated with immunoSEQ multiplex PCR, while TCRdb's copy carries only in-frame clones and drops some. The sample yields 9,500 to 10,000 clones, around 40% seen once. Their antigen targets remain unknown. The specimen sequenced was CFSE-low (dividing) CD4+ T cells sorted from an allogeneic mixed lymphocyte reaction. Receptor source: a human donor in good health; the cells came from an allogeneic mixed lymphocyte reaction.

The V and J genes are TRBV5-4 and TRBJ1-4; 8 bases are shared with TRBD1. Germline V gives CDR1 SGHNT, CDR2 YYREEE (reference sequence). The CDR3 is 12 residues long. The V and J ends lost 2 bases and 11 bases, in that order; junction bases with no gene match: 2. The CDR3 DNA reads TGTGCCAGCAGCTTCACAGGGGGGAAACTGTTTTTT. Translating it yields CASSFTGGKLFF.

This clone was found a few times. The chain joins TRBV2 to TRBJ1-2; TRBD1 matches 11 bases. CDR1 and CDR2 (germline): SNHLY, FYNNEI. The CDR3 sequence is 13 residues long. J gave up 8 bases and V 4 bases, and 3 bases lay outside the gene matches. The CDR3 protein is CASSGDRGSGYTF. CDR3 DNA: TGTGCCAGCAGTGGGGACAGGGGGTCGGGCTACACCTTC.

This clone was detected a few times. The rearrangement uses TRBV6-1 and TRBJ2-7; possible D gene TRBD1, 6 bases. From germline, CDR1 is MNHNS and CDR2 SASEGT. V was clipped by 5 bases and J by 3 bases, with 14 bases between them. CDR3 length: 14 residues. The CDR3 DNA reads TGTGCCAGCAGTTCGCCCCAGACAGGCTACGAGCAGTACTTC. Encoded protein: CASSSPQTGYEQYF.

The chain combines TRBV18 with TRBJ2-5; 9 nucleotides agree with TRBD2. Judging by the DNA end, TRBJ2-7 fits better; the J call may be wrong. The V gene's germline CDR1 is KGHSH and CDR2 LQKENI. The CDR3 has 14 amino acids. Here the CDR3 reads CASSPLAGAYEQYF. The CDR3 DNA is TGTGCCAGCTCACCACTAGCGGGAGCGTACGAGCAGTACTTC.

This clone is classed as medium-sized (0.01 to 0.1%). The CDR3 nucleotides read TGTGCTAGTGGTTCGGGACAGGGGGCCACTGAAGCTTTCTTT. As protein: CASGSGQGATEAFF. This chain joins TRBV12-5 and TRBJ1-1, with 12 nucleotides matching TRBD1. The J segment lost 4 bases and the V segment lost 4 bases, leaving 1 base of the junction unmatched. Germline V gives CDR1 LGHNT, CDR2 FRNRAP. The CDR3 has 14 amino acids.

The chain joins TRBV5-6 to TRBJ1-1; D gene uncertain. This CDR3 has 15 amino acids. Germline CDR1 and CDR2: SGHDT and YYEEEE. V lost 3 bases to trimming and J lost 5 bases, with 17 bases between them. CDR3 region: CASSSLYGVGTEAFF. The DNA for the CDR3 is TGTGCCAGCAGCTCCCTGTACGGGGTTGGTACTGAAGCTTTCTTT.

This clone turned up a few times. This chain connects TRBV10-3 to TRBJ2-2; maybe TRBD2 (6 bases). The length of the CDR3 is 14 residues. Germline V gene lookup returns CDR1 ENHRY and CDR2 SYGVKD. Trimming cost V 7 bases and J 2 bases, with 11 bases left between them. This CDR3 reads CAIMTGRNTGELFF. CDR3 coding DNA: TGTGCCATCATGACCGGGAGAAACACCGGGGAGCTGTTTTTT.

In DNA form, the CDR3 reads TGCGCCAGCAGCTTGGGCTCTAGCGGGAGTGCAACCGGGGAGCTGTTTTTT. Protein product: CASSLGSSGSATGELFF. The rearrangement uses TRBV5-1 and TRBJ2-2; 10 bases align to TRBD2. The CDR3 has 17 residues. The germline CDR1 and CDR2 sequences are SGHRS and YFSETQ. Losses at the gene ends were 0 bases for V and 5 bases for J; bases not matched to a gene: 7.

By frequency in the sample, this clone is medium-sized. The chain has TRBV6-4 and TRBJ2-7, with D possibly TRBD2 on 5 matching bases. In germline, CDR1 is MRHNA, CDR2 SNTAGT. The CDR3 is made up of 15 amino acids. Trimming removed 2 bases from V and 6 bases from J, with 17 bases in between. The DNA of the CDR3 is TGTGCCAGCAGTGACAGAGCGGACCGTCGGGGCGAGCAGTACTTC. Protein sequence: CASSDRADRRGEQYF.

This clone was seen more than once but under ten times. V gene TRBV27 combines with J gene TRBJ2-3, with a possible D match to TRBD1 (5 bases). V dropped 3 bases and J dropped 4 bases, with 8 bases sitting between them. The CDR3 length is 13 residues. The V gene's germline CDR1 is MNHEY and CDR2 SMNVEV (reference sequence). The CDR3 loop reads CASSFGRADTQYF. The CDR3 DNA reads TGTGCCAGCAGTTTCGGCAGGGCAGATACGCAGTATTTT.

The rearrangement joins TRBV5-1 to TRBJ2-3; D is uncertain. The length of the CDR3 is 14 residues. V shed 2 bases and J shed 5 bases, with 12 bases lying between them. CDR1 and CDR2 from the germline V gene are SGHRS and YFSETQ. The CDR3 DNA follows: TGCGCCAGCAGCTTAAATGGGCTAAGAGATACGCAGTATTTT. Translated, it gives CASSLNGLRDTQYF.

V and J are TRBV9 and TRBJ2-2, with no clear D. The V end was cut by 0 bases, the J end by 6 bases, with 12 bases between. Looked up from germline, CDR1 is SGDLS and CDR2 is YYNGEE. The CDR3 totals 15 residues. This chain's CDR3 is CASSVDGLASGELFF. The CDR3 nucleotides read TGTGCCAGCAGCGTAGACGGTTTAGCTTCCGGGGAGCTGTTTTTT.

The genes are TRBV11-1 and TRBJ2-1; TRBD2 aligns across 8 bases. The germline V gene has CDR1 SGHAT and CDR2 FQDESV (reference sequence). The junction had 9 bases not matched to a gene; V was cut back by 5 bases and J by 6 bases. This CDR3 is built from 15 residues. The CDR3 DNA reads TGTGCCAGCAGCCACACTAGCGGTACCGGCAATGAGCAGTTCTTC. This encodes CASSHTSGTGNEQFF.

V and J are TRBV12-5 and TRBJ2-1; no clear D. Per germline, CDR1 LGHNT and CDR2 FRNRAP. The length of the CDR3 is 12 residues. The germline V and J ends were trimmed by 5 bases and 12 bases, with 14 bases remaining between them. The CDR3 DNA reads TGTGCTAGTGGTCCAGGTCCAACGGGGCAGTTCTTC. Amino acid sequence: CASGPGPTGQFF.

This clone was seen a handful of times. V and J are TRBV6-6 and TRBJ2-3; D is uncertain. This CDR3 comprises 15 residues. The V end was cut by 1 base, the J end by 2 bases, with 10 bases between. CDR1 is MNHNY, CDR2 SVGAGI, per germline (reference sequence). The CDR3 DNA is TGTGCCAGCAGTTACTGGGAAGCAACCACAGATACGCAGTATTTT. It specifies CASSYWEATTDTQYF.

The J gene is TRBJ2-1, the V gene TRBV5-1, with TRBD2 matching over 10 bases. J gave up 4 bases and V 4 bases, and 5 bases lay outside the gene matches. Germline V gives CDR1 SGHRS, CDR2 YFSETQ. This CDR3 contains 15 residues. The CDR3 coding sequence is TGCGCCAGCAGCCCGACTAGCGGGCTGTACAATGAGCAGTTCTTC. As protein: CASSPTSGLYNEQFF.

By frequency in the sample, this clone is medium-sized. V gene TRBV6-4 combines with J gene TRBJ1-5; D uncertain. The CDR3 has 12 residues. Trimming cost V 0 bases and J 11 bases, with 8 bases left between them. The V gene's germline CDR1 is MRHNA and CDR2 SNTAGT. The CDR3 region has the DNA TGTGCCAGCAGTGACTCCGGTAGAACCCAGCATTTT. This translates into CASSDSGRTQHF.

By sample fraction, this clone is medium-sized (0.01 to 0.1%). The chain carries TRBV5-6 and TRBJ2-7; D not certain. The CDR3 runs to 13 residues. V was shortened by 3 bases and J by 0 bases, with 7 bases between the two germline ends. Germline V gene sequence: CDR1 SGHDT, CDR2 YYEEEE. The CDR3 bases are TGTGCCAGCAGCTCGGTCTTCTCCTACGAGCAGTACTTC. Translating gives CASSSVFSYEQYF.

The CDR3 DNA is TGTGCCAGCAGGAGGGGGGGACCCGACCATAGCAATCAGCCCCAGCATTTT. Translation: CASRRGGPDHSNQPQHF. The chain joins TRBV21-1 to TRBJ1-5. TRBV21-1 is annotated as a pseudogene. The CDR3 sequence is 17 residues long.

V usage is TRBV6-5 and J usage is TRBJ1-1, with D perhaps TRBD1 (5 bases). V lost 6 bases to trimming and J lost 5 bases, with 13 bases between them. The CDR3 extends over 13 amino acids. Germline-derived CDR1 and CDR2 are MNHEY and SVGAGI. The DNA of the CDR3 is TGTGCCAGCAGGGGGCTGGTAGAGACTGAAGCTTTCTTT. This encodes CASRGLVETEAFF.